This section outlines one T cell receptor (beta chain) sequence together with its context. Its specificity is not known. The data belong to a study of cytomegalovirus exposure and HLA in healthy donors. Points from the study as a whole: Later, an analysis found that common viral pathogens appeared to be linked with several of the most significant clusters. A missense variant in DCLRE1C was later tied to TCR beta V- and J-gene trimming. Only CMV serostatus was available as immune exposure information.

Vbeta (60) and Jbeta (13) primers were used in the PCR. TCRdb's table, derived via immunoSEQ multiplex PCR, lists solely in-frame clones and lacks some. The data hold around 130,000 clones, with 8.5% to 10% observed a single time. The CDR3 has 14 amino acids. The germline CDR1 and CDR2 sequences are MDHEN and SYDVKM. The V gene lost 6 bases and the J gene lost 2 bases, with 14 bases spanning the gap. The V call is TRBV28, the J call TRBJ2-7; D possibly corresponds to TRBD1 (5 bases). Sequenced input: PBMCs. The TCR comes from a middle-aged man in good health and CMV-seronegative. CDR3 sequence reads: CASSHRFTPYEQYF. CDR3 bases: TGTGCCAGCAGCCACAGGTTTACTCCCTACGAGCAGTACTTC.